The clone carrying this T cell receptor (beta chain) has more than one count but fewer than ten. The antigen remains undetermined. This specimen belongs to a study of cytomegalovirus exposure and HLA in healthy donors. Notes on the study in general: Fewer N-insertions than the roughly 630-donor mean were reportedly shown by an Asian-associated ancestry cluster in a later analysis. Cytomegalovirus association was assigned to approximately 180 TCR beta chains.

The primer mix had 60 Vbeta and 13 Jbeta primers. The table came from immunoSEQ multiplex PCR; TCRdb's copy has only in-frame clones and leaves some out. The sample yields roughly 140,000 clones, around 79% seen once. CDR1 is MNHEY and CDR2 is SVGAGI in the germline V gene. This CDR3 spans 11 amino acids. Deletions cut 8 bases from V and 2 bases from J, with 5 bases between. The rearrangement uses TRBV6-5 and TRBJ2-3; D gene ambiguous. The sequence was obtained from a male donor in good health and CMV-seronegative. Source material: PBMCs. DNA for the CDR3: TGTGCCAGCTCAGACACAGATACGCAGTATTTT. Protein: CASSDTDTQYF.